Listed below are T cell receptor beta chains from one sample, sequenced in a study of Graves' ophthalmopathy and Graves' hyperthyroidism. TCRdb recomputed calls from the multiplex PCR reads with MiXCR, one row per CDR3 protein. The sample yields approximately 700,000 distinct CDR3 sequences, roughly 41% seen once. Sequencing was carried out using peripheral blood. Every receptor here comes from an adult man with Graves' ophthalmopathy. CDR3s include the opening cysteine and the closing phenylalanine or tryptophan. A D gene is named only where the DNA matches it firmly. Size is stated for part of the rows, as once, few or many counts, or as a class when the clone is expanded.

CDR3nt: TGTGCCAGCAGTGGTACTGGGGGACCCAGGGACGAGCAGTACTTC; CDR3aa: CASSGTGGPRDEQYF; abundance: many; len: 15; v_gene: TRBV2; d_gene: .; j_gene: TRBJ2-7
CDR3nt: TGTGCCAGCAGCCTGGGGGGGCCCGGTTCACCCCTCCACTTT; CDR3aa: CASSLGGPGSPLHF; abundance: .; len: 14; v_gene: TRBV7-9; d_gene: .; j_gene: TRBJ1-6
CDR3nt: TGTGCCAGCAGTCCGACTAGGAGGACGAATGAAAAACTGTTTTTT; CDR3aa: CASSPTRRTNEKLFF; abundance: many; len: 15; v_gene: TRBV12-3/TRBV12-4; d_gene: .; j_gene: TRBJ1-4
CDR3nt: TGTGCCAGCAGCTTAGCCCGGGACACAAACTATGGCTACACCTTC; CDR3aa: CASSLARDTNYGYTF; abundance: many; len: 15; v_gene: TRBV13; d_gene: .; j_gene: TRBJ1-2
CDR3nt: TGTGCCAGCAGCGCCTCAGGGGGCGCAGCCACTGAAGCTTTCTTT; CDR3aa: CASSASGGAATEAFF; abundance: many; len: 15; v_gene: TRBV9; d_gene: TRBD1; j_gene: TRBJ1-1
CDR3nt: TGCAGCGGCCGGCAGGGAAGTAATGAGCAGTACTTC; CDR3aa: CSGRQGSNEQYF; abundance: .; len: 12; v_gene: TRBV29-1; d_gene: .; j_gene: TRBJ2-5
CDR3nt: TGTGCCAGCGGGAAGATAAGGGCTAAAGAGACCCAGTACTTC; CDR3aa: CASGKIRAKETQYF; abundance: .; len: 14; v_gene: TRBV7-2; d_gene: .; j_gene: TRBJ2-5
CDR3nt: TGTGCTAGTGGTCCGTCCGGGGGGCTCGGGAGCAATCAGCCCCAGCATTTT; CDR3aa: CASGPSGGLGSNQPQHF; abundance: few; len: 17; v_gene: TRBV12-5; d_gene: .; j_gene: TRBJ1-5
CDR3nt: TGTGCCAGCAGTTTGGAGGACGTCGGCTGGGAAAAACTGTTTTTT; CDR3aa: CASSLEDVGWEKLFF; abundance: many; len: 15; v_gene: TRBV2; d_gene: .; j_gene: TRBJ1-4
CDR3nt: TGCGCCAGCAGCTTGCTCCCTAGCAACACCGGGGAGCTGTTTTTT; CDR3aa: CASSLLPSNTGELFF; abundance: few; len: 15; v_gene: TRBV5-1; d_gene: .; j_gene: TRBJ2-2
CDR3nt: TGTGCCATCAGGCAGGGGGCGGGGGGACAAGAGACCCAGTACTTC; CDR3aa: CAIRQGAGGQETQYF; abundance: .; len: 15; v_gene: TRBV10-3; d_gene: .; j_gene: TRBJ2-5
CDR3nt: TGTGCCTGGTGGTCGAACACTGAAGCTTTCTTT; CDR3aa: CAWWSNTEAFF; abundance: .; len: 11; v_gene: TRBV30; d_gene: .; j_gene: TRBJ1-1
CDR3nt: TGTGCCAGTAGTGGTCTCGGGATCAGGGTCCACGAGCAGTACTTC; CDR3aa: CASSGLGIRVHEQYF; abundance: .; len: 15; v_gene: TRBV19; d_gene: .; j_gene: TRBJ2-7
CDR3nt: TGTGCCAGCAGTCCTGGGACAGGGGGGATTGGAACGCAGTATTTT; CDR3aa: CASSPGTGGIGTQYF; abundance: .; len: 15; v_gene: TRBV2; d_gene: TRBD1; j_gene: TRBJ2-3
CDR3nt: TGCAGCGTTGACAGTTACACTGAAGCTTTCTTT; CDR3aa: CSVDSYTEAFF; abundance: many; len: 11; v_gene: TRBV29-1; d_gene: .; j_gene: TRBJ1-1
CDR3nt: TGTGCCATCAGTCCAGGGTACCCTAACAATGAGCAGTTCTTC; CDR3aa: CAISPGYPNNEQFF; abundance: .; len: 14; v_gene: TRBV10-3; d_gene: .; j_gene: TRBJ2-1
CDR3nt: TGTGCCAGCAGCTTCGCCCCCACAGGGGGTAAGGACACCATATATTTT; CDR3aa: CASSFAPTGGKDTIYF; abundance: many; len: 16; v_gene: TRBV7-8; d_gene: TRBD1; j_gene: TRBJ1-3
CDR3nt: TGCAGTGCTAGAGGGAACAGGAGCTCCTACGAGCAGTACTTC; CDR3aa: CSARGNRSSYEQYF; abundance: .; len: 14; v_gene: TRBV20-1; d_gene: .; j_gene: TRBJ2-7
CDR3nt: TGTGCCAGCGGACCCGGGGACCCCAAGGGCTACACCTTC; CDR3aa: CASGPGDPKGYTF; abundance: many; len: 13; v_gene: TRBV7-8; d_gene: .; j_gene: TRBJ1-2
CDR3nt: TGTGCCAGCGGCGACAGTTTCTCTGGGGCCAACGTCCTGACTTTC; CDR3aa: CASGDSFSGANVLTF; abundance: many; len: 15; v_gene: TRBV2; d_gene: .; j_gene: TRBJ2-6
CDR3nt: TGCGCCTGCTTGTCTGCGGGGCGTCATAATTCACCCCTCCACTTT; CDR3aa: CACLSAGRHNSPLHF; abundance: many; len: 15; v_gene: TRBV5-1; d_gene: .; j_gene: TRBJ1-6
CDR3nt: TGTGCCGAGGGTGATGAGCAGTACTTC; CDR3aa: CAEGDEQYF; abundance: .; len: 9; v_gene: TRBV7-8; d_gene: .; j_gene: TRBJ2-7
CDR3nt: TGTGCCAGCGAACCGGGACACGCCGCCTACGAGCAGTACTTC; CDR3aa: CASEPGHAAYEQYF; abundance: once; len: 14; v_gene: TRBV2; d_gene: .; j_gene: TRBJ2-7
CDR3nt: TGTGCCAGCAGCTTATCCGGTGGAGAGACCCAGCATTTT; CDR3aa: CASSLSGGETQHF; abundance: .; len: 13; v_gene: TRBV7-2; d_gene: .; j_gene: TRBJ1-5